The 32 T cell receptor beta chains below were found in one sample sequenced in a study of OX40 agonist ivuxolimab in advanced cancers. Libraries were prepared by immunoSEQ multiplex PCR; TCRdb keeps only in-frame clonotypes and omits some of them. This table has roughly 92,000 clones, roughly four fifths appearing once. This specimen was CD4+ or CD8+ T cells sorted from blood, taken in a trial of the OX40 agonist ivuxolimab. The receptor set was obtained from an adult with an advanced solid tumor such as melanoma, head and neck, liver or kidney cancer.

V and J are TRBV27 and TRBJ1-5, with D perhaps TRBD1 (5 bases). The V gene lost 5 bases and the J gene lost 4 bases, with 15 bases spanning the gap. This CDR3 spans 15 amino acids. CDR1 is MNHEY and CDR2 is SMNVEV in the germline V gene (reference sequence). CDR3 loop: CASSPGRGSNQPQHF. The CDR3 bases are TGTGCCAGCAGTCCGGGACGGGGGTCGAATCAGCCCCAGCATTTT.

This chain uses TRBV2 with TRBJ2-1; a possible D gene is TRBD2 (5 bases). Trimming removed 1 base at V and 9 bases at J, with 13 bases between. CDR1 is SNHLY, CDR2 FYNNEI, per germline. The CDR3 has 14 amino acids. The CDR3 loop reads CASSEGGLRSEQFF. The CDR3 nucleotides are TGTGCCAGCAGTGAAGGCGGACTCCGGAGTGAGCAGTTCTTC.

V and J are TRBV5-1 and TRBJ2-1, with D perhaps being TRBD1 or TRBD2 (5 bases each). The CDR3 consists of 15 residues. CDR1 is SGHRS and CDR2 is YFSETQ in the germline V gene. V was trimmed by 4 bases and J by 5 bases, leaving 16 bases between them. The CDR3 reads CASSDRDQFNNEQFF. CDR3 nucleotides: TGCGCCAGCAGCGACCGGGACCAATTCAACAATGAGCAGTTCTTC.

The chain has TRBV4-2 and TRBJ1-6, with TRBD1 identical over 7 bases. This CDR3 region has 16 residues. V gave up 2 bases and J gave up 7 bases; unmatched junction bases: 8. CDR1 and CDR2 (germline): LGHNA, YNFKEQ. The CDR3 spells CASSQLTVTGNSPLHF. In nucleotides, the CDR3 is TGTGCCAGCAGCCAATTGACTGTGACAGGGAATTCACCCCTCCACTTT.

This clone was seen once. This chain links TRBV6-5 with TRBJ2-2; unclear D gene. CDR1 MNHEY and CDR2 SVGAGI come from the germline V gene. The CDR3 is 13 amino acids. Trimming removed 4 bases at V and 3 bases at J, with 6 bases between. In nucleotides, the CDR3 is TGTGCCAGCAGTTTAGAATACACCGGGGAGCTGTTTTTT. It specifies CASSLEYTGELFF.

This chain links TRBV2 with TRBJ2-3; D gene ambiguous. The V and J ends lost 7 bases and 6 bases respectively, with 20 bases between them. Germline values: CDR1 SNHLY, CDR2 FYNNEI. The CDR3 is 15 amino acids. CDR3 nucleotides: TGTGCCAGCAACAAGCAAGCAAGCCAGGCGGATACGCAGTATTTT. Its protein product is CASNKQASQADTQYF. Full variable domain (missing parts from reference TRBV2 and TRBJ2-3): EPEVTQTPSHQVTQMGQEVILRCVPISNHLYFYWYRQILGQKVEFLVSFYNNEISEKSEIFDDQFSVERPDGSNFTLKIRSTKLEDSAMYFCASNKQASQADTQYFGPGTRLTVL.

This clone appeared a few times. The V and J genes are TRBV19 and TRBJ1-5; no clear D. This CDR3 comprises 13 residues. CDR1 LNHDA and CDR2 SQIVND come from the germline V gene (reference sequence). V lost 8 bases and J 4 bases, leaving 12 bases between the germline ends. CDR3 bases: TGTGCCAGTGGAGGCACCCCAAATCAGCCCCAGCATTTT. It codes for CASGGTPNQPQHF.

V is TRBV5-1 and J is TRBJ2-3, with D possibly called TRBD1 or TRBD2 (5 bases each). The CDR3 consists of 17 residues. The germline V gene encodes CDR1 SGHRS and CDR2 YFSETQ. V was shortened by 4 bases and J by 0 bases, with 18 bases between the two germline ends. The CDR3 region is CASSVTTRETSTDTQYF. The DNA for the CDR3 is TGCGCCAGCAGCGTCACCACCAGGGAGACGAGCACAGATACGCAGTATTTT.

The chain carries TRBV6-6 and TRBJ2-1; no definite D call. V gave up 2 bases and J gave up 10 bases, with 15 bases separating them. The CDR3 length is 14 residues. Germline assignment: CDR1 MNHNY and CDR2 SVGAGI (reference sequence). CDR3 in DNA: TGTGCCAGCAGTTACCTCCTGGGTCCCGGCGAGCAGTTCTTC. It is translated as CASSYLLGPGEQFF.

The J gene is TRBJ2-5, the V gene TRBV20-1; unclear D gene. CDR1 and CDR2 (germline): DFQATT, SNEGSKA (reference sequence). The CDR3 contains 11 residues. Trimming stripped 3 bases from V and 5 bases from J, with 7 bases between. CDR3 sequence reads: CSARSRETQYF. The CDR3 region has the DNA TGCAGTGCTAGGAGTAGGGAGACCCAGTACTTC.

V gene TRBV7-2 combines with J gene TRBJ1-6, with 12 bases fitting TRBD1. V dropped 4 bases and J dropped 7; count of bases not matched to a gene: 2. CDR3 length: 15 amino acids. Germline loops: CDR1 SGHTA, CDR2 FQGNSA. CDR3 nucleotides: TGTGCCAGCAGCTCTGGGACAGGGGGCAATTCACCCCTCCACTTT. Translation gives CASSSGTGGNSPLHF.

This chain uses TRBV30 with TRBJ2-3; D is unresolved. Germline CDR1 reads GTSNPN; CDR2 reads SVGIG (reference sequence). With 1 base removed from V and 1 base from J, the gap between germline ends came to 6 bases. The CDR3 is 13 residues long. For the CDR3, the DNA is TGTGCCTGGAGTGGGGCGGGCACAGATACGCAGTATTTT. This encodes CAWSGAGTDTQYF.

The rearrangement links TRBV19 to TRBJ2-7; a possible D gene is TRBD1 (5 bases). Trimming took 4 bases from V and 7 from J, leaving 20 bases between them. There are 15 residues in the CDR3. CDR1 LNHDA and CDR2 SQIVND come from the germline V gene (reference sequence). Here the CDR3 DNA reads TGTGCCAGTAGTACCTCCGGACATGGTTCAGGAGAGCAGTACTTC. This gives the protein CASSTSGHGSGEQYF.

This chain joins TRBV27 and TRBJ2-1; D assignment may be TRBD1 or TRBD2 (5 bases each). V was shortened by 2 bases and J by 8 bases, with 22 bases between the two germline ends. Germline assignment: CDR1 MNHEY and CDR2 SMNVEV (reference sequence). CDR3 length: 17 residues. The CDR3 here is CASSLGRDPPLVHEQFF. DNA for the CDR3: TGTGCCAGCAGTTTAGGCCGGGACCCTCCATTGGTGCATGAGCAGTTCTTC.

The J gene is TRBJ1-2, the V gene TRBV5-8; 7 positions match TRBD1. The germline V gene encodes CDR1 SGHTS and CDR2 YDEGEE. The J segment lost 5 bases and the V segment lost 2 bases, leaving 6 bases of the junction unmatched. The CDR3 sequence is 14 residues long. The chain's CDR3 is CASSLMTGHYGYTF. CDR3 coding DNA: TGTGCCAGCAGCTTAATGACAGGGCATTATGGCTACACCTTC.

The chain couples TRBV5-6 to TRBJ2-1; the match to TRBD2 covers 8 bases. V trimming: 4 bases; J trimming: 8 bases; junction bases outside the gene matches: 8. This CDR3 comprises 14 residues. Germline V lookup: CDR1 SGHDT, CDR2 YYEEEE. The chain's CDR3 is CASSIGLANDEQFF. DNA of the CDR3: TGTGCCAGCAGCATTGGACTAGCCAACGATGAGCAGTTCTTC.

In this sample, this clone turned up once. CDR3 DNA sequence: TGTGCCAGCAGCTTGTCTGCGGGGGGTGGGGATACGCAGTATTTT. Translating gives CASSLSAGGGDTQYF. The chain combines TRBV7-9 with TRBJ2-3; 8 bases agree with TRBD2. The CDR3 contains 15 residues. Losses at the gene ends were 3 bases for V and 6 bases for J; bases not matched to a gene: 8. Germline V gene data show CDR1 as SEHNR and CDR2 as FQNEAQ (reference sequence).

The chain couples TRBV7-9 to TRBJ2-3, with D possibly matching TRBD2 (6 bases). Germline V gene sequence: CDR1 SEHNR, CDR2 FQNEAQ (reference sequence). The CDR3 runs to 14 residues. V lost 4 bases, J lost 2 bases, and 10 bases lay in between. The CDR3 reads CASSSGVNTDTQYF. Here the CDR3 DNA reads TGTGCCAGCAGCTCGGGGGTCAACACAGATACGCAGTATTTT.

CDR3 DNA sequence: TGTGCCAGCAGCATCAGGGGGGCCCCTAATGAAAAACTGTTTTTT. It is translated as CASSIRGAPNEKLFF. This chain connects TRBV7-9 to TRBJ1-4, with 7 bases that match TRBD1. The CDR3 is 15 amino acids. The V gene end was trimmed by 5 bases and the J gene end by 3 bases; junction bases not matched to a gene: 6. Per germline, CDR1 SEHNR and CDR2 FQNEAQ (reference sequence).

J is TRBJ2-7 and V is TRBV27, with D perhaps matching TRBD1 or TRBD2 (5 bases each). CDR1 and CDR2 from the germline V gene are MNHEY and SMNVEV (reference sequence). This CDR3 contains 15 residues. With 7 bases removed from V and 6 bases from J, the gap between germline ends came to 22 bases. Here the CDR3 reads CASTYRLGTGLEQYF. The CDR3 coding sequence is TGTGCCAGCACTTACAGACTCGGGACCGGCCTCGAGCAGTACTTC.

The chain joins TRBV29-1 to TRBJ2-7; 10 bases align to TRBD1. V shed 5 bases, J shed 7 bases, and the junction held 5 bases outside the gene matches. The CDR3 contains 12 residues. CDR1 and CDR2 (germline): SQVTM, ANQGSEA. CDR3 region: CSVWDRGTEQYF. The CDR3 DNA reads as TGCAGCGTTTGGGACAGGGGAACTGAGCAGTACTTC.

Points on this clone: This sample also contains other DNA sequences that code for the same CDR3. This sequence joins TRBV7-9 and TRBJ2-1; D not certain. CDR1 and CDR2 from the germline V gene are SEHNR and FQNEAQ (reference sequence). This CDR3 spans 12 amino acids. V was cut by 1 base and J by 7 bases, with 5 bases left in between. DNA of the CDR3: TGTGCCAGCAGCTTAGTCGGGAATGAGCAGTTCTTC. Its translation is CASSLVGNEQFF.

The genes are TRBV9 and TRBJ2-2, with D hard to call. V lost 2 bases and J lost 4, with 9 bases in between. The CDR3 extends over 14 amino acids. The germline V gene encodes CDR1 SGDLS and CDR2 YYNGEE. CDR3: CASSVMGSTGELFF. In nucleotides, the CDR3 is TGTGCCAGCAGCGTGATGGGGTCCACCGGGGAGCTGTTTTTT.

This chain uses TRBV11-3 with TRBJ2-7; 10 bases align to TRBD1. V lost 5 bases and J lost 4; bases outside the gene matches: 2. CDR1 and CDR2 (germline): SGHNT, YENEEA. The CDR3 is 13 amino acids. This CDR3 is CASSPDRGYEQYF. The CDR3 bases are TGTGCCAGCAGCCCGGACAGGGGGTACGAGCAGTACTTC.

The CDR3 region is CASSLGDRVNEQFF. The DNA of the CDR3 is TGCGCCAGCAGCTTGGGGGACAGGGTGAATGAGCAGTTCTTC. The J gene is TRBJ2-1, the V gene TRBV5-1; TRBD1 aligns across 9 bases. The V gene end was trimmed by 0 bases and the J gene end by 7 bases; junction bases not matched to a gene: 2. Germline loops: CDR1 SGHRS, CDR2 YFSETQ. This CDR3 is 14 amino acids long.

This chain uses TRBV19 with TRBJ2-1; D perhaps matches TRBD2 (6 bases). Germline V CDR1 and CDR2: LNHDA, SQIVND (reference sequence). This CDR3 contains 17 residues. V was pared by 7 bases and J by 9 bases, with 28 bases between. The DNA of the CDR3 is TGTGCCAGTAACCCTTGGTGGGGTGGACCCCAGGGAGGTGAGCAGTTCTTC. It specifies CASNPWWGGPQGGEQFF.

V is TRBV7-2 and J is TRBJ2-6; 7 bases fit TRBD1. This CDR3 is built from 17 residues. Trimming removed 5 bases from V and 1 base from J; junction bases left unmatched: 8. Germline CDR1 SGHTA, CDR2 FQGNSA. Written as DNA, the CDR3 is TGTGCCAGCAGCCGCGACAGGGATACATCTGGGGCCAACGTCCTGACTTTC. This codes for CASSRDRDTSGANVLTF.

The V and J genes are TRBV4-2 and TRBJ1-5; D gene unclear. The germline gives CDR1 LGHNA, CDR2 YNFKEQ. The CDR3 is 17 amino acids. V was pared by 0 bases and J by 3 bases, with 15 bases between. CDR3 protein: CASSQDHWPPNNQPQHF. CDR3 nucleotides: TGTGCCAGCAGCCAAGATCACTGGCCGCCAAACAATCAGCCCCAGCATTTT.

The rearrangement joins TRBV6-6 to TRBJ2-4; 10 nucleotides line up with TRBD2. Germline loops: CDR1 MNHNY, CDR2 SVGAGI (reference sequence). V shed 8 bases, J shed 2 bases, and the junction held 6 bases outside the gene matches. The CDR3 covers 15 residues. The CDR3 is CASWSSGGPKNIQYF. The CDR3 bases are TGTGCCAGCTGGTCTAGCGGGGGCCCCAAAAACATTCAGTACTTC.

This clone was seen just once. The chain recombines TRBV5-6 with TRBJ1-1; 7 bases align to TRBD1. With 4 bases clipped from V and 0 bases from J, the junction kept 9 bases outside the gene matches. The CDR3 is made up of 16 amino acids. Germline V gives CDR1 SGHDT, CDR2 YYEEEE. The CDR3 sequence is CASSEWTGVMNTEAFF. The CDR3 coding sequence is TGTGCCAGCAGCGAATGGACAGGTGTCATGAACACTGAAGCTTTCTTT.

The rearrangement uses TRBV27 and TRBJ2-1; 12 nucleotides line up with TRBD2. V shed 4 bases and J 7 bases; nucleotides not matched to a gene: 8. In germline, CDR1 is MNHEY, CDR2 SMNVEV (reference sequence). The CDR3 spans 16 residues. Here the CDR3 DNA reads TGTGCCAGCAGTTCTAGCGGGAGGGCCGGGGGGAATGAGCAGTTCTTC. Protein product: CASSSSGRAGGNEQFF.

The chain recombines TRBV9 with TRBJ2-7, with D perhaps TRBD2 (6 bases). The CDR3 totals 16 residues. Deletions cut 0 bases from V and 5 bases from J, with 18 bases between. Germline CDR1 SGDLS, CDR2 YYNGEE. The CDR3 protein is CASSVGPWATGDEQYF. In DNA, the CDR3 is TGTGCCAGCAGCGTAGGCCCCTGGGCCACGGGGGACGAGCAGTACTTC.